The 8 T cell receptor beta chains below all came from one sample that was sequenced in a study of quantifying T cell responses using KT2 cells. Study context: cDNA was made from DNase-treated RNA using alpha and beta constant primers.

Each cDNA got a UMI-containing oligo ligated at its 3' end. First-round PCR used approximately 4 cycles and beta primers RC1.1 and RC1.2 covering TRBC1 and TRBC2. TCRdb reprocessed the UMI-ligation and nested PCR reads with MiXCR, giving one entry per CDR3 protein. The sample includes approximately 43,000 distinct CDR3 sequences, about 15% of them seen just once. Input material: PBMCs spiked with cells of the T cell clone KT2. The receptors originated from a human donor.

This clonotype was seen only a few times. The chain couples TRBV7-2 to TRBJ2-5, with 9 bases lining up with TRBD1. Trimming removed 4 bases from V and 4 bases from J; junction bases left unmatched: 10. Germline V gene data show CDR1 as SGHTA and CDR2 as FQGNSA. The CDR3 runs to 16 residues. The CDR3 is CASSSNRGRFGETQYF. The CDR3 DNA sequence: TGTGCCAGCAGCTCGAACAGGGGGCGCTTCGGAGAGACCCAGTACTTC.

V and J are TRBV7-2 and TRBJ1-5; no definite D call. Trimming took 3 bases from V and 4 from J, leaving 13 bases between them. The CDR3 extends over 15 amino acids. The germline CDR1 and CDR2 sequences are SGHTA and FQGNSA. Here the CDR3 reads CASSFPGAANQPQHF. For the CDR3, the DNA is TGTGCCAGCAGCTTTCCGGGAGCCGCGAATCAGCCCCAGCATTTT.

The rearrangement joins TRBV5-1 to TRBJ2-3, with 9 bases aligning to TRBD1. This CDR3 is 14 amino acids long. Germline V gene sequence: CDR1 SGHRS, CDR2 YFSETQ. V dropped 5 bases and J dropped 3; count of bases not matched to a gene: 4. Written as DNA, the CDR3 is TGCGCCAGCAGGGTGGACAGGGGAACAGATACGCAGTATTTT. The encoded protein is CASRVDRGTDTQYF.

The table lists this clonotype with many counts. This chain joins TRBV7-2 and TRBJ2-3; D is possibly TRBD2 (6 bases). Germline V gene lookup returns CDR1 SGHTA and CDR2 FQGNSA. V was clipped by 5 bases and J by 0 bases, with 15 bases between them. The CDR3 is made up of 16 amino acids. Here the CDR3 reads CASSTGDFPSTDTQYF. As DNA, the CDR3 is TGTGCCAGCAGCACGGGGGACTTCCCGAGCACAGATACGCAGTATTTT.

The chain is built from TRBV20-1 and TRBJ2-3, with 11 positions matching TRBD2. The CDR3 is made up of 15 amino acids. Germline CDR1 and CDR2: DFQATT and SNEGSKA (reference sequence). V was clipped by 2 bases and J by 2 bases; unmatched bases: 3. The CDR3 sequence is CSARPLAGDTDTQYF. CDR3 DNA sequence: TGCAGTGCTAGACCACTAGCGGGGGACACAGATACGCAGTATTTT.

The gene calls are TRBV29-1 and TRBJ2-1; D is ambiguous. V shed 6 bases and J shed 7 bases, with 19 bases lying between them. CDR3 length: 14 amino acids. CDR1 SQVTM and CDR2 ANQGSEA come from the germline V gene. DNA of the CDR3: TGCAGCGTCAACGGAGTGGGTTCTCGGAATGAGCAGTTCTTC. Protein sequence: CSVNGVGSRNEQFF.

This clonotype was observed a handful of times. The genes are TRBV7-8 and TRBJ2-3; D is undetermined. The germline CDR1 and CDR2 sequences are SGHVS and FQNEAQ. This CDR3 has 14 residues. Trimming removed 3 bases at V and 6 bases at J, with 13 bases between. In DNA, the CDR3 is TGTGCCAGCAGCTTGGCCGCTTGGCAGGATACGCAGTATTTT. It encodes CASSLAAWQDTQYF.

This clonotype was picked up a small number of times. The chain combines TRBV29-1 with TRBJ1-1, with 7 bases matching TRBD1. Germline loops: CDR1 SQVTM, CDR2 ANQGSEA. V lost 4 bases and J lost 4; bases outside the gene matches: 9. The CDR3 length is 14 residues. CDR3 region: CSVVFRGSGTEAFF. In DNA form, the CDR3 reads TGCAGCGTTGTCTTCAGGGGGTCAGGCACTGAAGCTTTCTTT. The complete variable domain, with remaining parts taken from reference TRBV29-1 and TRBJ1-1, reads SAVISQKPSRDICQRGTSLTIQCQVDSQVTMMFWYRQQPGQSLTLIATANQGSEATYESGFVIDKFPISRPNLTFSTLTVSNMSPEDSSIYLCSVVFRGSGTEAFFGQGTRLTVV.